This TCR beta chain was sequenced during a study of chemoradiotherapy in HPV16-positive cancers. Study details: Functional T-cell assays on a couple of HPV16-positive patients' cells defined candidate HPV-specific clones and common TCR motifs.

The assay was immunoSEQ multiplex PCR, and TCRdb's table has in-frame clones only and misses some. The data hold more than 35,000 clones, with approximately 73% observed a single time. Trimming took 3 bases from V and 2 from J, leaving 6 bases between them. The CDR3 has 13 amino acids. Germline CDR1 is LNHDA and CDR2 is SQIVND (reference sequence). The rearrangement uses TRBV19 and TRBJ2-3; no clear D. The receptor was derived from a human donor with HPV-associated anogenital cancer. Sequenced material: blood, taken from a patient who underwent chemoradiotherapy. CDR3 nucleotide sequence: TGTGCCAGTAGTATGTCCGACACAGATACGCAGTATTTT. This encodes CASSMSDTDTQYF.